This TCR beta chain comes out of a study of identical twins' blood T cells. On the study more broadly: Roughly 50 million reads covered about six alpha-chain and about six beta-chain libraries.

The V segment lost 4 bases and the J segment 2 bases; nucleotides outside the gene matches: 5. CDR3 length: 14 residues. CDR1 is DFQATT and CDR2 is SNEGSKA in the germline V gene (reference sequence). Study-wide points: Twins reportedly had markedly more similar V usage than unrelated donors, even among out-of-frame TCRbeta clonotypes. Twin repertoire similarity may partly reflect shared environment.

Of note for this clonotype: Its antigen is as yet unknown.

TCRdb reanalysed the 5' RACE reads using MiXCR and keeps one entry per CDR3 protein. Found here are fewer than 450,000 distinct CDR3 sequences, roughly 28% of them singletons; the top ten hold around 5.6%. The TCR sequence derives from a woman aged 18 to 55 in good health. J is TRBJ2-3 and V is TRBV20-1, with 8 bases identical to TRBD2. Sample: PBMCs. The CDR3 DNA sequence: TGCAGTGCTAAACTAGCGGCTTACACAGATACGCAGTATTTT. Its translation is CSAKLAAYTDTQYF.